This paragraph reports one TCR beta chain. Its specificity is not known. The data belong to a study of Ad26.COV2.S vaccination and SARS-CoV-2 variants. About the study: Each vaccinee took Ad26.COV2.S intramuscularly, once or twice 56 days apart. General study results and limits: The analyses of TCR breadth and depth may have understated the size of total T cell responses.

Regarding treatment: around 19 received Ad26.COV2.S at low or high dose, single or two shots; about 5 received placebo; per-sample allocation not given. Samples analyzed were those drawn on day 63 after the first vaccine or placebo injection. Sequenced by immunoSEQ multiplex PCR; TCRdb stores in-frame clones only, minus some. This repertoire shows roughly 400,000 clones, over 75% found once; its top ten account for around 1.9%. This receptor was identified in a person aged 18-60 years who received the Ad26.COV2.S COVID-19 vaccine or a placebo. The sample was peripheral blood, taken in a trial of Ad26.COV2.S vaccine versus placebo.

In DNA form, the CDR3 reads TGCGCCAGCAGCCGGGTTGGGGGAGGGAACAGGCTCTCTGGGGCCAACGTCCTGACTTTC. Its protein is CASSRVGGGNRLSGANVLTF. V usage is TRBV4-1 and J usage is TRBJ2-6; the match to TRBD2 covers 7 bases. The CDR3 has 20 residues. From germline, CDR1 is MGHRA and CDR2 YSYEKL. V dropped 4 bases and J dropped 0; count of bases not matched to a gene: 15.